This paragraph reports one TCR beta chain. V shed 1 base and J shed 7 bases, with 7 bases lying between them. The CDR3 is 12 amino acids. Only in-frame clones appear in the TCRdb table, and some are missing; sequencing was by immunoSEQ multiplex PCR. The table has 250,000 to 300,000 clones, about 87% seen once. This sample was taken from a study of Ad26.COV2.S vaccination and SARS-CoV-2 variants. About the study: It was the COV1001 Ad26.COV2.S trial arm that included the donor.

Treatment in this sample: some 19 received Ad26.COV2.S at low or high dose, single or two shots; about 5 received placebo; per-sample allocation not given. Samples came from day 63 after the first vaccine or placebo injection. The gene calls are TRBV12-3 or TRBV12-4 and TRBJ1-2; a possible D gene is TRBD1 (5 bases). The sample was peripheral blood, taken in a trial of Ad26.COV2.S vaccine versus placebo. This TCR was sampled from a person aged 18 to 65 who received the Ad26.COV2.S COVID-19 vaccine or a placebo. This CDR3 is CASSLEGRGYTF. In DNA, the CDR3 is TGTGCCAGCAGTTTAGAGGGGCGTGGCTACACCTTC.